The rows below give T cell receptor beta chains drawn from one sample of a study of blood T cell repertoires in COVID-19. Profiling relied on immunoSEQ multiplex PCR, and the TCRdb table lists in-frame clones only, not all of them. This table holds about 160,000 clones, roughly four fifths found once. The source material was peripheral blood. These TCRs come from a woman of 80 years or more with acute or convalescent COVID-19. The CDR3 runs from the conserved cysteine through the conserved F or W. The D gene is left open where the match is weak. Expanded clones get a size class; other rows say once, few or many, or leave the size out.

clone_size: .
v_call: TRBV28
d_call: TRBD1
j_call: TRBJ1-5
cdr3_aa: CASRTTGFNQPQHF
cdr3_nt: TGTGCCAGCAGAACGACAGGGTTTAATCAGCCCCAGCATTTT

clone_size: once
v_call: TRBV7-6
d_call: .
j_call: TRBJ2-3
cdr3_aa: CASSFGGDTDTQYF
cdr3_nt: TGTGCCAGCAGCTTCGGCGGGGACACAGATACGCAGTATTTT

clone_size: .
v_call: TRBV11-3
d_call: .
j_call: TRBJ2-2
cdr3_aa: CASSSRHTGELFF
cdr3_nt: TGTGCCAGCAGCTCAAGACATACCGGGGAGCTGTTTTTT

clone_size: once
v_call: TRBV3-1/TRBV3-2
d_call: TRBD2
j_call: TRBJ2-7
cdr3_aa: CASSQDSSGSQSYEQYF
cdr3_nt: TGTGCCAGCAGCCAAGATTCTAGCGGGAGTCAATCCTACGAGCAGTACTTC

clone_size: .
v_call: TRBV11-2
d_call: TRBD1
j_call: TRBJ2-5
cdr3_aa: CASSFTGGAAQETQYF
cdr3_nt: TGTGCCAGCAGCTTCACAGGGGGCGCGGCCCAAGAGACCCAGTACTTC

clone_size: .
v_call: TRBV18
d_call: .
j_call: TRBJ2-3
cdr3_aa: CASSPTTGYTDTQYF
cdr3_nt: TGTGCCAGCTCACCGACAACGGGGTACACAGATACGCAGTATTTT

clone_size: .
v_call: TRBV5-1
d_call: .
j_call: TRBJ1-6
cdr3_aa: CASSGGLVNSPLHF
cdr3_nt: TGCGCCAGCAGCGGAGGACTGGTCAATTCACCCCTCCACTTT

clone_size: .
v_call: TRBV19
d_call: .
j_call: TRBJ1-2
cdr3_aa: CASSIDRVGGYTF
cdr3_nt: TGTGCCAGTAGTATAGACAGGGTTGGAGGCTACACCTTC

clone_size: .
v_call: TRBV2
d_call: TRBD1
j_call: TRBJ1-1
cdr3_aa: CASRSLGQGDTEAFF
cdr3_nt: TGTGCCAGCAGGTCCCTAGGACAGGGGGACACTGAAGCTTTCTTT

clone_size: .
v_call: TRBV11-2
d_call: .
j_call: TRBJ2-5
cdr3_aa: CASSRTPSDQETQYF
cdr3_nt: TGTGCCAGCAGTCGCACCCCTAGCGACCAAGAGACCCAGTACTTC

clone_size: .
v_call: TRBV6-5
d_call: .
j_call: TRBJ1-1
cdr3_aa: CASKWSGGTTEAFF
cdr3_nt: TGTGCCAGCAAGTGGTCGGGGGGCACCACTGAAGCTTTCTTT

clone_size: .
v_call: TRBV6-5
d_call: .
j_call: TRBJ1-1
cdr3_aa: CASSYSRVNTEAFF
cdr3_nt: TGTGCCAGCAGTTACTCGCGGGTGAACACTGAAGCTTTCTTT

clone_size: .
v_call: TRBV11-2
d_call: TRBD1
j_call: TRBJ1-4
cdr3_aa: CASSRRQGAGEKLFF
cdr3_nt: TGTGCCAGCAGCCGGAGACAGGGGGCAGGAGAAAAACTGTTTTTT

clone_size: .
v_call: TRBV19
d_call: .
j_call: TRBJ1-1
cdr3_aa: CASSNTGNGEAFF
cdr3_nt: TGTGCCAGTAGTAACACAGGGAATGGGGAAGCTTTCTTT

clone_size: .
v_call: TRBV28
d_call: .
j_call: TRBJ2-2
cdr3_aa: CASSRGLPTGELFF
cdr3_nt: TGTGCCAGCAGTCGGGGACTTCCTACCGGGGAGCTGTTTTTT

clone_size: .
v_call: TRBV3-1/TRBV3-2
d_call: TRBD2
j_call: TRBJ2-3
cdr3_aa: CASSLGTSGRLTDTQYF
cdr3_nt: TGTGCCAGCAGCCTCGGGACTAGCGGGAGGCTCACAGATACGCAGTATTTT

clone_size: .
v_call: TRBV27
d_call: .
j_call: TRBJ1-5
cdr3_aa: CASSLNSNSNQPQHF
cdr3_nt: TGTGCCAGCAGTTTAAACAGCAATAGCAATCAGCCCCAGCATTTT

clone_size: .
v_call: TRBV20-1
d_call: .
j_call: TRBJ2-4
cdr3_aa: CSASSGAKNIQYF
cdr3_nt: TGCAGTGCTAGTTCCGGAGCCAAAAACATTCAGTACTTC

clone_size: .
v_call: TRBV6-5
d_call: TRBD2
j_call: TRBJ2-1
cdr3_aa: CASSLGLALFF
cdr3_nt: TGTGCCAGCAGTTTAGGACTAGCCCTGTTCTTC

clone_size: .
v_call: TRBV7-9
d_call: .
j_call: TRBJ2-1
cdr3_aa: CASSFHGGNEQFF
cdr3_nt: TGTGCCAGCAGCTTCCACGGGGGCAATGAGCAGTTCTTC

clone_size: .
v_call: TRBV5-1
d_call: TRBD2
j_call: TRBJ2-7
cdr3_aa: CASSGGGGSHYEQYF
cdr3_nt: TGCGCCAGCAGTGGCGGGGGGGGCTCTCACTACGAGCAGTACTTC

clone_size: .
v_call: TRBV28
d_call: TRBD1
j_call: TRBJ2-1
cdr3_aa: CASTGPGQGNFEQFF
cdr3_nt: TGTGCCAGCACGGGTCCGGGACAGGGGAATTTTGAGCAGTTCTTC

clone_size: .
v_call: TRBV18
d_call: TRBD1
j_call: TRBJ1-1
cdr3_aa: CASSPTGTGRRSTEAFF
cdr3_nt: TGTGCCAGCTCACCGACGGGGACAGGGCGCCGTAGCACTGAAGCTTTCTTT

clone_size: .
v_call: TRBV7-8
d_call: TRBD2
j_call: TRBJ2-2
cdr3_aa: CASSLVLAGGRTGELFF
cdr3_nt: TGTGCCAGCAGCTTAGTTCTAGCGGGGGGGCGAACCGGGGAGCTGTTTTTT

clone_size: .
v_call: TRBV28
d_call: .
j_call: TRBJ1-5
cdr3_aa: CASSFLQGPQPQHF
cdr3_nt: TGTGCCAGCAGTTTTCTGCAGGGGCCACAGCCCCAGCATTTT

clone_size: .
v_call: TRBV4-3
d_call: TRBD2
j_call: TRBJ2-1
cdr3_aa: CASSQGTSVSSYNEQFF
cdr3_nt: TGCGCCAGCAGCCAGGGGACTAGCGTTAGCTCCTACAATGAGCAGTTCTTC

clone_size: .
v_call: TRBV7-2
d_call: .
j_call: TRBJ2-1
cdr3_aa: CASSSNLVSYNEQFF
cdr3_nt: TGTGCCAGCAGCTCTAATCTCGTCTCCTACAATGAGCAGTTCTTC

clone_size: .
v_call: TRBV7-8
d_call: TRBD1
j_call: TRBJ1-2
cdr3_aa: CASSPRTGGYGYTF
cdr3_nt: TGTGCCAGCAGCCCCAGGACAGGGGGCTATGGCTACACCTTC

clone_size: .
v_call: TRBV6-5
d_call: TRBD2
j_call: TRBJ2-7
cdr3_aa: CASSQSGGSSYEQYF
cdr3_nt: TGTGCCAGCAGTCAGAGCGGGGGGAGCTCCTACGAGCAGTACTTC

clone_size: .
v_call: TRBV5-1
d_call: .
j_call: TRBJ2-2
cdr3_aa: CASSSVGGNTGELFF
cdr3_nt: TGCGCCAGCAGCTCGGTGGGGGGGAACACCGGGGAGCTGTTTTTT

clone_size: .
v_call: TRBV30
d_call: .
j_call: TRBJ1-4
cdr3_aa: CAWSRTSSRNEKLFF
cdr3_nt: TGTGCCTGGAGTCGGACATCCTCCCGCAATGAAAAACTGTTTTTT

clone_size: .
v_call: TRBV9
d_call: TRBD2
j_call: TRBJ2-1
cdr3_aa: CASSVLPAGDNEQFF
cdr3_nt: TGTGCCAGCAGCGTACTTCCAGCGGGGGATAATGAGCAGTTCTTC

clone_size: once
v_call: TRBV24-1
d_call: TRBD1
j_call: TRBJ2-1
cdr3_aa: CATSPSTGGVYNEQFF
cdr3_nt: TGTGCCACCAGTCCCTCGACAGGGGGGGTTTACAATGAGCAGTTCTTC